Included here is one T cell receptor (beta chain) sequence, with context. Its antigen is currently unknown. As it was prepared, the TCRbeta library received unique molecular identifiers. MiXCR, applied by TCRdb to the PCR reads, yields one record per CDR3 protein. Counted here are more than 500,000 distinct CDR3 sequences, about an eighth occurring once; the ten biggest clones make up 14%. The data originate from a study of T-cell reconstitution after alpha-beta-depleted transplantation in children. Study-level points and caveats: T-cell counts and diversity at one year following transplant were attributed mainly to newly produced T cells.

The CDR3 runs 20 residues. Germline CDR1 MGHRA, CDR2 YSYEKL. V dropped 0 bases and J dropped 2 bases, with 23 bases sitting between them. This sequence joins TRBV4-1 and TRBJ1-5; D possibly corresponds to TRBD1 (6 bases). The sample here was PBMCs, mostly from graft donor cells, taken 180 days after TCRalphabeta/CD19-depleted stem cell transplant. The TCR comes from a female patient between 2 and 10 years old who had a stem cell transplant for aplastic anemia, so the T cells may come from the graft donor. CDR3 in amino acids: CASSQDPTRQELFGNQPQHF. CDR3 bases: TGCGCCAGCAGCCAAGATCCCACCCGACAGGAACTTTTTGGCAATCAGCCCCAGCATTTT.